Many counts were recorded for the clone carrying this TCR beta chain. Its antigen remains unidentified. The source of the sample is a study of response to subunit inactivated influenza vaccine. CDR3 size: 13 residues. Germline V gives CDR1 SGHNT, CDR2 YYREEE (reference sequence). The V end lost 0 bases, the J end lost 1 base, and 4 bases lay between the germline ends. TCRdb analysed the RT-PCR reads with MiXCR anew, one entry per CDR3 protein. The sample lists under 750,000 distinct CDR3 sequences; roughly 12% were seen once. General observations from the study: Only a handful of new T cells, the authors suggested, are recruited with each seasonal influenza vaccination.

The V gene is TRBV5-4, the J gene TRBJ1-1; no clear D gene. Here the sequenced sample was PBMCs from blood, taken on the day of vaccination. The TCR comes from a man between 50 and 59 years old who received an inactivated influenza vaccine. CDR3 region: CASSLVTNTEAFF. As DNA, the CDR3 is TGTGCCAGCAGCTTGGTTACGAACACTGAAGCTTTCTTT.